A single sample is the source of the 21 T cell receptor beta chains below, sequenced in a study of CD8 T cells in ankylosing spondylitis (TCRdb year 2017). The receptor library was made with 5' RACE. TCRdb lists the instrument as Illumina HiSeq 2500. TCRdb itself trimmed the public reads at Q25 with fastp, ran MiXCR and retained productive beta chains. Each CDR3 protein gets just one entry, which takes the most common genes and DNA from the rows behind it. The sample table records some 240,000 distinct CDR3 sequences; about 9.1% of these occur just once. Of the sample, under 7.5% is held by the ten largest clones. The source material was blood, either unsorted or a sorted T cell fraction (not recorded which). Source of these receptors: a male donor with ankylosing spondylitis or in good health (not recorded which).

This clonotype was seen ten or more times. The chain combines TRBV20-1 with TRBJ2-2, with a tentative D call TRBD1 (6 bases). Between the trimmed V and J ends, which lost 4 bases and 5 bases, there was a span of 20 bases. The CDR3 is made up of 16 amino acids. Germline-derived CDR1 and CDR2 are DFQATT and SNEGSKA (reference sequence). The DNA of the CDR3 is TGCAGTGCTAATGTAGGGGGACCGAGTAGGACCGGGGAGCTGTTTTTT. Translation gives CSANVGGPSRTGELFF.

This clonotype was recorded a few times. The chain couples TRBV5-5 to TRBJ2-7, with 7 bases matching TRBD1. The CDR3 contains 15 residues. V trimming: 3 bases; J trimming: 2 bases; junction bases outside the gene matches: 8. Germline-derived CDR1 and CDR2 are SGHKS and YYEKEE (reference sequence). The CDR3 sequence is CASSSAGQATYEQYF. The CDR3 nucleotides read TGTGCCAGCAGCTCCGCAGGACAGGCCACCTACGAGCAGTACTTC.

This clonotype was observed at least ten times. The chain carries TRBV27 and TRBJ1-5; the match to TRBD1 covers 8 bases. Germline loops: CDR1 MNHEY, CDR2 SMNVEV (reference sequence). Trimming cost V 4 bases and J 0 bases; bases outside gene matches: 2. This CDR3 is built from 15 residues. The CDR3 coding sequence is TGTGCCAGCAGTTCCAGGGGGCTTAGCAATCAGCCCCAGCATTTT. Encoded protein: CASSSRGLSNQPQHF.

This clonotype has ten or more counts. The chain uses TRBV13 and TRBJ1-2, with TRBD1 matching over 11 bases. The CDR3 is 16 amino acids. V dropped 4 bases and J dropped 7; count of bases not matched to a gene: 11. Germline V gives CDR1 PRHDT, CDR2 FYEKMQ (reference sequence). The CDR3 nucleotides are TGTGCCAGCAGCTCTCTACGGACAGGGGGCGCCCCTGGCTACACCTTC. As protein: CASSSLRTGGAPGYTF.

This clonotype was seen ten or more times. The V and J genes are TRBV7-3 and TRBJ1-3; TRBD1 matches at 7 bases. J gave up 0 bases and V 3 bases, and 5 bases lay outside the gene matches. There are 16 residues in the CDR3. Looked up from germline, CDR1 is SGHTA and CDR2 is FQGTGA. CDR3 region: CASSLTGPVSGNTIYF. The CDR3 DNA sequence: TGTGCCAGCAGCTTGACAGGGCCCGTCTCTGGAAACACCATATATTTT.

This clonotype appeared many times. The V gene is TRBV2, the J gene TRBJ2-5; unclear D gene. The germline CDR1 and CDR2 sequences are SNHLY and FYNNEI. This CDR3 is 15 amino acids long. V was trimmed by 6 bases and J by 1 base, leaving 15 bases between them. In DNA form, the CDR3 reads TGTGCCAGCAGACACAATCAGGTCTTCCAAGAGACCCAGTACTTC. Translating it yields CASRHNQVFQETQYF.

The CDR3 region is CASQLAESTREQFF. The CDR3 DNA follows: TGTGCCAGCCAACTAGCGGAATCGACACGTGAGCAGTTCTTC. V usage is TRBV7-9 and J usage is TRBJ2-1; 8 bases match TRBD2. With V trimmed by 8 bases and J by 9 bases, 12 bases remained unmatched. The length of the CDR3 is 14 residues. CDR1 and CDR2 from the germline V gene are SEHNR and FQNEAQ (reference sequence).

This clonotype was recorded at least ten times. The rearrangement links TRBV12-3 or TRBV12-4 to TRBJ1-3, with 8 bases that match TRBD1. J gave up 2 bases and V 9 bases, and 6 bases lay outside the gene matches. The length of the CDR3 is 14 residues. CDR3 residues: CASDTGGPGNTIYF. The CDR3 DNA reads TGTGCCAGTGATACAGGGGGGCCTGGAAACACCATATATTTT.

The CDR3 is CSARGQGPYNSPLHF. The CDR3 bases are TGCAGTGCTAGAGGACAGGGCCCCTATAATTCACCCCTCCACTTT. V usage is TRBV20-1 and J usage is TRBJ1-6; 7 bases are a match to TRBD1. The V segment lost 1 base and the J segment 2 bases; nucleotides outside the gene matches: 2. Germline values: CDR1 DFQATT, CDR2 SNEGSKA (reference sequence). The CDR3 loop spans 15 amino acids.

The CDR3 DNA sequence: TGCGCCAGCAGCTTGGAAGGGAGCGAGGAGCAGTACTTC. This codes for CASSLEGSEEQYF. The rearrangement links TRBV5-1 to TRBJ2-7; D is perhaps TRBD2 (5 bases). The V gene lost 0 bases and the J gene lost 7 bases, with 11 bases spanning the gap. Germline assignment: CDR1 SGHRS and CDR2 YFSETQ. This CDR3 has 13 residues.

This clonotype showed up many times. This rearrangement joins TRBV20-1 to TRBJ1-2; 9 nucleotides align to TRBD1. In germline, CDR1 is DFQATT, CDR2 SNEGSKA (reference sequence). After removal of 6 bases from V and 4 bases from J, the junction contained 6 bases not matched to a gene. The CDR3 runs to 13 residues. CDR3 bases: TGCAGTGCCAAAGGACAGGGGAGCTATGGCTACACCTTC. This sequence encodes CSAKGQGSYGYTF.

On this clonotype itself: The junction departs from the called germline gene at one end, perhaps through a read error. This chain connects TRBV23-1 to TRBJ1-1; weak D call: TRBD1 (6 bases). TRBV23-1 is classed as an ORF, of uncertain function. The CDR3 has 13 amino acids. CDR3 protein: CASSGGQWTEAFF. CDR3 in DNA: TGTGCCAGCAGCGGGGGCCAGTGGACTGAAGCTTTCTTT.

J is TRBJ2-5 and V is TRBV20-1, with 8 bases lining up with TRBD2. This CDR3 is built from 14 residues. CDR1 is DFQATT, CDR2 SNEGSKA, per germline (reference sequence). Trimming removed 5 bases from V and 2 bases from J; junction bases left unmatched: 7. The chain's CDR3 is CSADVLAVQETQYF. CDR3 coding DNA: TGCAGTGCTGACGTACTAGCGGTACAAGAGACCCAGTACTTC.

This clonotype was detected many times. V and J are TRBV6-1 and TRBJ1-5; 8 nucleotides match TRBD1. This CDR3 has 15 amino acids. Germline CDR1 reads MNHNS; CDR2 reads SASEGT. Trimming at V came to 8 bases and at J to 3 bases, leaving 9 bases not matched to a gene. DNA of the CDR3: TGTGCCAGCCGTGTGGCAGGGGGCCTCAATCAGCCCCAGCATTTT. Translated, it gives CASRVAGGLNQPQHF.

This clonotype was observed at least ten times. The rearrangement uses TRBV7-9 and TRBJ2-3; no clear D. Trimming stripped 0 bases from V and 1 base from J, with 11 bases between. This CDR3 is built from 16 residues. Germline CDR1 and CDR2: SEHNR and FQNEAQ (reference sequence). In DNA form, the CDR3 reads TGTGCCAGCAGCTTAGCGGCCAGGCCTCGCACAGATACGCAGTATTTT. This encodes CASSLAARPRTDTQYF.

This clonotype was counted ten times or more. CDR3 sequence reads: CASSYSGLSAADEQFF. CDR3 sequence (DNA): TGTGCCAGCAGTTACTCGGGACTATCGGCGGCGGATGAGCAGTTCTTC. The V call is TRBV6-2 or TRBV6-3, the J call TRBJ2-1; 7 bases agree with TRBD2. Germline V gene data show CDR1 as MNHEY and CDR2 as SVGEGT. Trimming removed 0 bases from V and 8 bases from J; junction bases left unmatched: 10. CDR3 length equals 16 residues.

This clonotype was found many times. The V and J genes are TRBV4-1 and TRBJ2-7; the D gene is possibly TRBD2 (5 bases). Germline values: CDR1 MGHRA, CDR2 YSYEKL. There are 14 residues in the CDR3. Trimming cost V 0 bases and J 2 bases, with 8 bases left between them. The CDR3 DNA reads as TGCGCCAGCAGCCAAGATGTACTAGCCTACGAGCAGTACTTC. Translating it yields CASSQDVLAYEQYF.

CDR3 protein: CASSQDQISWDRAAGANVLTF. In DNA form, the CDR3 reads TGCGCCAGCAGCCAAGATCAAATCTCCTGGGACAGGGCGGCTGGGGCCAACGTCCTGACTTTC. The chain joins TRBV4-1 to TRBJ2-6; 9 bases agree with TRBD1. Germline assignment: CDR1 MGHRA and CDR2 YSYEKL. The CDR3 spans 21 residues. The J segment lost 2 bases and the V segment lost 0 bases, leaving 14 bases of the junction unmatched.

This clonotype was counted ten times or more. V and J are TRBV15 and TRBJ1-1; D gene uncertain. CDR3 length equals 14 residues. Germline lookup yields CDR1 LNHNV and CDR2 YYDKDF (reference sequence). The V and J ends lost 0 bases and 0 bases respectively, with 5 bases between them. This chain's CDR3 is CATSRDPMNTEAFF. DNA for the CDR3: TGTGCCACCAGCAGAGATCCCATGAACACTGAAGCTTTCTTT.

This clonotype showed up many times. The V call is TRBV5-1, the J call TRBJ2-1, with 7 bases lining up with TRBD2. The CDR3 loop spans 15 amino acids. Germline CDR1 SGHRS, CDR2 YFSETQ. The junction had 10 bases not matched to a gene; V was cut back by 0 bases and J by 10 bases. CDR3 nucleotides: TGCGCCAGCAGCTTGGTGGCTAGCGGTACTGGGGAGCAGTTCTTC. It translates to CASSLVASGTGEQFF.

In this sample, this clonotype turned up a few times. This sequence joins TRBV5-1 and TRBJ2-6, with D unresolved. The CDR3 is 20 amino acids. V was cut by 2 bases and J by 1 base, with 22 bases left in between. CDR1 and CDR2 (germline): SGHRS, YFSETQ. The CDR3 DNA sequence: TGCGCCAGCAGCTTAAGAGGCACCGCGTATGAACCATCTGGGGCCAACGTCCTGACTTTC. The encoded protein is CASSLRGTAYEPSGANVLTF.